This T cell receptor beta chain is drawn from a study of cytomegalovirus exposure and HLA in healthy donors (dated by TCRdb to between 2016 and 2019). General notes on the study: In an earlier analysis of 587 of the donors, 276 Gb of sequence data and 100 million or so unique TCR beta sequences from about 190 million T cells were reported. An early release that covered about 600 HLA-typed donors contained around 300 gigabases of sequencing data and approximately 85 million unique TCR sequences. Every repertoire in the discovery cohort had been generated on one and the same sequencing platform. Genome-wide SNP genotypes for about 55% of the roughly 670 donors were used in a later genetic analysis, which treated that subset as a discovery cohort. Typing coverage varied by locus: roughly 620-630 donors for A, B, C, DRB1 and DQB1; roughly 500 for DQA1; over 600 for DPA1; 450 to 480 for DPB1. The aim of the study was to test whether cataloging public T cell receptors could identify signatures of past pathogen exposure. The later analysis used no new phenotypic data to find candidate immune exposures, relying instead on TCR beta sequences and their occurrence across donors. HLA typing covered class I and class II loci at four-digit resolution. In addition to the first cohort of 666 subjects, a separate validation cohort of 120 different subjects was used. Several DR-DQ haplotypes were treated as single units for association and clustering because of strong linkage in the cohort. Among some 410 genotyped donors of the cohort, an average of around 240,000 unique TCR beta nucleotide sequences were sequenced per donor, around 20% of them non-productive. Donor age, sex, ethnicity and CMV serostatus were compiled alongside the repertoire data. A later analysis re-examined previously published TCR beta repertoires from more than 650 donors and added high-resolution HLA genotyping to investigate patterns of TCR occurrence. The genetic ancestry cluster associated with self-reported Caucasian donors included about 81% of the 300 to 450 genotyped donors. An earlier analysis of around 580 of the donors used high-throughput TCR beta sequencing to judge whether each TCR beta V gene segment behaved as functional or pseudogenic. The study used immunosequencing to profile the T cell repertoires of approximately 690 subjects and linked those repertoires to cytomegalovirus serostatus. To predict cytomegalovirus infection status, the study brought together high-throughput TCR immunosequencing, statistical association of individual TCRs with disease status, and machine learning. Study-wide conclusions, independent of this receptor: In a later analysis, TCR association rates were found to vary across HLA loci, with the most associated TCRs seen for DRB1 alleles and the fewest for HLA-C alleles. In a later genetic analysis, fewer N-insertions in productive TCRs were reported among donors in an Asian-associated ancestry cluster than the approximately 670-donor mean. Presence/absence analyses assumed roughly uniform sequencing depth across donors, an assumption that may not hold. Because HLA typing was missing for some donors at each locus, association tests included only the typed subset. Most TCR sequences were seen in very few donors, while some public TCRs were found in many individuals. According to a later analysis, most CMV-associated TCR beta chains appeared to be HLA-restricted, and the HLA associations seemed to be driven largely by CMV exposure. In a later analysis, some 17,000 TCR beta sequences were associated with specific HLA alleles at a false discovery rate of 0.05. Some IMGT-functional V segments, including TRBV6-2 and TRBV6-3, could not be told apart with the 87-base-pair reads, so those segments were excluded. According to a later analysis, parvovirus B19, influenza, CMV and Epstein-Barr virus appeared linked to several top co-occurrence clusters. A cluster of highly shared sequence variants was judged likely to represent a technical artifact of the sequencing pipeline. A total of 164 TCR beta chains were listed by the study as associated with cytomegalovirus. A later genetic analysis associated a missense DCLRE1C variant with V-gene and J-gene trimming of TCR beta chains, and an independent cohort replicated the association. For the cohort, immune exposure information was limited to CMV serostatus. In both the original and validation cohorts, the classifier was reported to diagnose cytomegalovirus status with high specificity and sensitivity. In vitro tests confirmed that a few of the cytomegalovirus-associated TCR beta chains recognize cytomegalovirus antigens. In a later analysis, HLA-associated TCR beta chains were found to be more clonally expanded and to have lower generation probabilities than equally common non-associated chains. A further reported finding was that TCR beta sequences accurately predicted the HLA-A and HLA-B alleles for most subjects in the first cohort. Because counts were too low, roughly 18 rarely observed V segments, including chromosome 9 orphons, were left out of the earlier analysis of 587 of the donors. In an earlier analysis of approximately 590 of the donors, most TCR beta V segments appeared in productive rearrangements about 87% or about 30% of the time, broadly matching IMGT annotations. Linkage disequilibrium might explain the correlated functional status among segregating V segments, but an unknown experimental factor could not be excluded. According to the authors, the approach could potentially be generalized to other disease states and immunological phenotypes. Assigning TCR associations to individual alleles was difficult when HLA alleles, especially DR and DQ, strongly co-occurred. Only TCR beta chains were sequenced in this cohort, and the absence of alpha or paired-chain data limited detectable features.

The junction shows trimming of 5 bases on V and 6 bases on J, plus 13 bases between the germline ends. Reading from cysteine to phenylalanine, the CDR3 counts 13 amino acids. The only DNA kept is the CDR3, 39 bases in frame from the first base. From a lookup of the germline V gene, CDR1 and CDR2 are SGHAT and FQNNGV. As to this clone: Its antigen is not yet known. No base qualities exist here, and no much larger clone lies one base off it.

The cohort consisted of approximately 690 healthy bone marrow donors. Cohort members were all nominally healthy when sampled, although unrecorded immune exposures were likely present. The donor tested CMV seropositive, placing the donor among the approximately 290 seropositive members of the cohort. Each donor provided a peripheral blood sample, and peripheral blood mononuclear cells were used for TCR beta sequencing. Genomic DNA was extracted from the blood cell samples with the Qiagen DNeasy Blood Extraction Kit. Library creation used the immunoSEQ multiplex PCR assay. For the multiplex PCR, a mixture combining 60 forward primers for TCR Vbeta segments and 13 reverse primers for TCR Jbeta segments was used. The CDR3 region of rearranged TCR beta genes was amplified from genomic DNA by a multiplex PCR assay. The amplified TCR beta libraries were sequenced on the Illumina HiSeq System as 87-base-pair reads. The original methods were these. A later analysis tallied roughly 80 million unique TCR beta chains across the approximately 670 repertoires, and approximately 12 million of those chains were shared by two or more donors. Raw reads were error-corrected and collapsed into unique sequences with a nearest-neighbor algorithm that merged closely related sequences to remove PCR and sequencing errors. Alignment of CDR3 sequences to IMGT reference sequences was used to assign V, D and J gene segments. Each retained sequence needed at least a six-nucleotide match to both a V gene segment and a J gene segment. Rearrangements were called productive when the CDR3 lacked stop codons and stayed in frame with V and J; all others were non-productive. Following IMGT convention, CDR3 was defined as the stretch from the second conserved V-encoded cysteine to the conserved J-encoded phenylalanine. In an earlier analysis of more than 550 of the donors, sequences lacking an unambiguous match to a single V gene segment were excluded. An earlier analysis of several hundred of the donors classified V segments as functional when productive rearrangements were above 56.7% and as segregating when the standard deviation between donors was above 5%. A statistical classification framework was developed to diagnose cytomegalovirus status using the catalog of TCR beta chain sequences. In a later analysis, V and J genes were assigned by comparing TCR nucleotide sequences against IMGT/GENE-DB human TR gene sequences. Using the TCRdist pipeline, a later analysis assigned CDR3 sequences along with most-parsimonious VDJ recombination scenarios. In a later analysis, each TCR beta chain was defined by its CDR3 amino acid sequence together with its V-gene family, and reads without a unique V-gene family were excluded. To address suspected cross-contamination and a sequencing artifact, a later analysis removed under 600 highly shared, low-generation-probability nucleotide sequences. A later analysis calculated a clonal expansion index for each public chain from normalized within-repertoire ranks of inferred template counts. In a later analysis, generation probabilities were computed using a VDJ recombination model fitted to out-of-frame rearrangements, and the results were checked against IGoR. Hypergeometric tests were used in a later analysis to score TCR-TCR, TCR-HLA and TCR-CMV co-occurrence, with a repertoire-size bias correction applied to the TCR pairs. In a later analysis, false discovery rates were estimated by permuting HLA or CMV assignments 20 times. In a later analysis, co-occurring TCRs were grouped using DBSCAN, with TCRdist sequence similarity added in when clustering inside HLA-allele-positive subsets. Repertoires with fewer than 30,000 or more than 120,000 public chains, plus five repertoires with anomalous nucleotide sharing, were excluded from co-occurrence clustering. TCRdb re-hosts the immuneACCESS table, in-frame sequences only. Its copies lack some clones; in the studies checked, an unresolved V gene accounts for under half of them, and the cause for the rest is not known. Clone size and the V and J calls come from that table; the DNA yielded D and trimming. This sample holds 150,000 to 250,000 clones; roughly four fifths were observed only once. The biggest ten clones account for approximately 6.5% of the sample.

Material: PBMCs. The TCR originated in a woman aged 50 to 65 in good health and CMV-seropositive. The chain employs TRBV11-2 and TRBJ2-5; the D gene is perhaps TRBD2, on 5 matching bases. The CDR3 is CASSPFQRQTQYF. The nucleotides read TGTGCCAGCAGCCCTTTTCAGCGGCAGACCCAGTACTTC.